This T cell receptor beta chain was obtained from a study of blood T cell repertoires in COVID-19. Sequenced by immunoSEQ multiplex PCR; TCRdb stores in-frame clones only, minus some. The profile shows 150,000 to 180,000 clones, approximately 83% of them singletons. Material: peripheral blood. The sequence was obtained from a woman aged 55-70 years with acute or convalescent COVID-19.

CDR3 residues: CASSLGGLYSPLHF. Written as DNA, the CDR3 is TGTGCCAGCAGCTTGGGGGGTCTTTATTCACCCCTCCACTTT. The chain employs TRBV7-9 and TRBJ1-6, with D possibly TRBD1 on 5 matching bases. The CDR3 length is 14 residues. V gave up 3 bases and J gave up 8 bases, with 11 bases separating them. Germline V gives CDR1 SEHNR, CDR2 FQNEAQ (reference sequence).